Below are 26 T cell receptor beta chains sequenced from a single sample in a study of spatial heterogeneity in lung cancer. A single record per CDR3 protein comes from TCRdb applying MiXCR to the 5' RACE reads. The top ten clones hold about 7.7% of a sample with roughly 20,000 distinct CDR3 sequences, under 3.5% of them seen once. Time point specified: sample taken at primary tumor resection. General observations from the study: How many expanded intratumoral alpha and beta TCRs were present tracked the tumor mutation count, which was a count of nonsynonymous mutations.

Their antigens remain unidentified. The material was lung tumor tissue, obtained at surgery. These receptors were taken from a male donor with early-stage non-small cell lung cancer.

This clonotype was found many times. The rearrangement uses TRBV11-3 and TRBJ2-7; TRBD2 matches 9 bases. The CDR3 is made up of 15 amino acids. V trimming: 1 base; J trimming: 3 bases; junction bases outside the gene matches: 4. Germline CDR1 SGHNT, CDR2 YENEEA. CDR3 region: CASSLGSGRIYEQYF. CDR3 coding DNA: TGTGCCAGCAGCTTAGGTAGCGGGAGAATCTACGAGCAGTACTTC.

This clonotype was found many times. The chain joins TRBV4-1 to TRBJ1-5; D possibly corresponds to TRBD1 (5 bases). Germline V gene data show CDR1 as MGHRA and CDR2 as YSYEKL. Between the trimmed V and J ends, which lost 2 bases and 7 bases, there was a span of 15 bases. The CDR3 runs to 15 residues. The CDR3 coding sequence is TGCGCCAGCAGCCAATCACTGCAGGGTCGGCAGCCCCAGCATTTT. Residues: CASSQSLQGRQPQHF.

The sample holds many counts of this clonotype. V and J are TRBV29-1 and TRBJ2-1, with TRBD2 identical over 13 bases. Germline V gene data show CDR1 as SQVTM and CDR2 as ANQGSEA. The CDR3 is made up of 14 amino acids. The V gene end was trimmed by 6 bases and the J gene end by 12 bases; junction bases not matched to a gene: 11. In DNA, the CDR3 is TGCAGCGTGGCCGGGACTAGCGGGACTGAGTCGCAGTTCTTC. It translates to CSVAGTSGTESQFF.

This clonotype was seen ten or more times. V is TRBV12-3 or TRBV12-4 and J is TRBJ1-5; D is perhaps TRBD1 (6 bases). Deletions cut 5 bases from V and 6 bases from J, with 14 bases between. The CDR3 is 14 amino acids. In DNA, the CDR3 is TGTGCCAGCAGTCGGGACACCGAGAGTCAGCCCCAGCATTTT. Protein product: CASSRDTESQPQHF.

Many counts were recorded for this clonotype. The CDR3 bases are TGCGCCAGCAGCTTGACATTTGGAGAGAGGTCTGGGGCCAACGTCCTGACTTTC. Translation: CASSLTFGERSGANVLTF. V and J are TRBV5-1 and TRBJ2-6; D unclear. V was cut by 1 base and J by 1 base, with 15 bases left in between. This CDR3 comprises 18 residues. Germline V lookup: CDR1 SGHRS, CDR2 YFSETQ.

The table lists this clonotype with many counts. As DNA, the CDR3 is TGCGCCAGCAGCCCTGACCGGACAGGGGCCTACGAGCAGTACTTC. Translated: CASSPDRTGAYEQYF. The chain recombines TRBV5-1 with TRBJ2-7, with 9 bases fitting TRBD1. Germline V gene sequence: CDR1 SGHRS, CDR2 YFSETQ. The length of the CDR3 is 15 residues. V dropped 4 bases and J dropped 2; count of bases not matched to a gene: 7.

This clonotype has a count of ten or more. The DNA of the CDR3 is TGCGCCAGCAGCTTACAGGGGTATGACTACAATGAGCAGTTCTTC. Its protein product is CASSLQGYDYNEQFF. This rearrangement joins TRBV5-1 to TRBJ2-1; 7 bases fit TRBD1. J was trimmed by 3 bases and V by 2 bases; bases with no gene match: 5. The CDR3 loop spans 15 amino acids. CDR1 SGHRS and CDR2 YFSETQ come from the germline V gene.

This clonotype was seen at least ten times. The CDR3 DNA reads TGTGCCACCAGCAGAGACAGGGGAAAGCAGCCCCAGCATTTT. This sequence encodes CATSRDRGKQPQHF. The chain links TRBV15 to TRBJ1-5; TRBD1 might be the D (6 bases). Germline loops: CDR1 LNHNV, CDR2 YYDKDF (reference sequence). This CDR3 has 14 amino acids. The V end was cut by 0 bases, the J end by 7 bases, with 10 bases between.

This clonotype has ten or more counts. The J gene is TRBJ1-1, the V gene TRBV18; tentatively, D is TRBD1 (5 bases). The germline V and J ends were trimmed by 4 bases and 5 bases, with 8 bases remaining between them. Germline CDR1 and CDR2: KGHSH and LQKENI. The CDR3 runs 12 residues. CDR3 DNA sequence: TGTGCCAGCTCACGGGGCTGGACTGAAGCTTTCTTT. Its translation: CASSRGWTEAFF.

This clonotype was seen many times. The rearrangement joins TRBV6-5 to TRBJ2-7, with 9 positions matching TRBD1. V lost 6 bases and J lost 0; bases outside the gene matches: 0. The CDR3 spans 13 residues. CDR1 is MNHEY, CDR2 SVGAGI, per germline. In DNA form, the CDR3 reads TGTGCCAGCAGGACAGGGGGCTCCTACGAGCAGTACTTC. Its protein is CASRTGGSYEQYF.

This clonotype has ten or more counts. V usage is TRBV27 and J usage is TRBJ2-3; TRBD1 matches 7 bases. This CDR3 comprises 15 residues. Unmatched junction bases numbered 5, after V lost 5 bases and J lost 0 bases. Germline assignment: CDR1 MNHEY and CDR2 SMNVEV (reference sequence). The CDR3 protein is CASSHGTASTDTQYF. The CDR3 nucleotides read TGTGCCAGCAGTCACGGGACAGCTAGCACAGATACGCAGTATTTT.

This clonotype was detected ten times or more. V usage is TRBV27 and J usage is TRBJ2-5; 10 nucleotides line up with TRBD1. Germline trimming cut 7 bases from V and 5 bases from J; bases unmatched to any gene: 16. This CDR3 spans 17 amino acids. Germline V gene sequence: CDR1 MNHEY, CDR2 SMNVEV (reference sequence). The CDR3 spells CASTRWTGGTLEETQYF. CDR3 coding DNA: TGTGCCAGCACGCGATGGACAGGGGGAACGCTGGAGGAGACCCAGTACTTC.

This clonotype showed up many times. The V and J genes are TRBV30 and TRBJ2-2; D is possibly TRBD1 (6 bases). The CDR3 consists of 14 residues. CDR1 GTSNPN and CDR2 SVGIG come from the germline V gene (reference sequence). Trimming pared 4 bases from V and 1 base from J, leaving 10 bases between. In DNA form, the CDR3 reads TGTGCCTGGACTGGACAGCTGAACACCGGGGAGCTGTTTTTT. Amino acids: CAWTGQLNTGELFF.

J is TRBJ2-1 and V is TRBV3-1; 10 bases map to TRBD2. Trimming took 3 bases from V and 4 from J; bases not matched to a gene: 9. Looked up from germline, CDR1 is LGHDT and CDR2 is YNNKEL (reference sequence). The CDR3 consists of 17 residues. CDR3 sequence: CASSQRLAGEGYNEQFF. The CDR3 region has the DNA TGTGCCAGCAGCCAGCGACTAGCGGGCGAAGGGTACAATGAGCAGTTCTTC.

There are many counts of this clonotype. The chain combines TRBV15 with TRBJ2-3; no clear D gene. The germline gives CDR1 LNHNV, CDR2 YYDKDF (reference sequence). V shed 4 bases and J shed 4 bases, with 18 bases lying between them. The CDR3 is made up of 16 amino acids. DNA for the CDR3: TGTGCCACCAGCATTGGATGGGTAGGGAAGCCAGATACGCAGTATTTT. Protein product: CATSIGWVGKPDTQYF.

This clonotype was observed many times. The chain recombines TRBV5-1 with TRBJ1-1, with 8 bases lining up with TRBD1. The germline V gene has CDR1 SGHRS and CDR2 YFSETQ. The CDR3 loop spans 13 amino acids. V lost 4 bases and J lost 3; bases outside the gene matches: 2. CDR3 protein: CASSQTGDTEAFF. For the CDR3, the DNA is TGCGCCAGCAGCCAGACAGGGGACACTGAAGCTTTCTTT.

This clonotype has at least ten counts. The chain carries TRBV10-2 and TRBJ1-4; tentatively, D is TRBD1 (6 bases). The CDR3 length is 15 residues. Trimming left V 3 bases short and J 5 bases short, with 13 bases between. Per germline, CDR1 WSHSY and CDR2 SAAADI. The CDR3 loop is CASSEGRGINEKLFF. In nucleotides, the CDR3 is TGCGCCAGCAGTGAAGGCAGGGGAATCAATGAAAAACTGTTTTTT.

The table lists this clonotype with many counts. A read error may account for a junction end that differs from germline. The genes are TRBV12-3 or TRBV12-4 and TRBJ2-7; 13 bases match TRBD2. The CDR3 is 14 amino acids. The CDR3 here is CASSSTGTSGMGHF. The DNA of the CDR3 is TGTGCCAGCAGTTCCACCGGGACTAGCGGGATGGGGCACTTC.

This clonotype has ten or more counts. The gene calls are TRBV10-3 and TRBJ2-1; 7 positions match TRBD2. The CDR3 is 16 residues long. Germline CDR1 is ENHRY and CDR2 is SYGVKD. With V trimmed by 4 bases and J by 7 bases, 13 bases remained unmatched. As DNA, the CDR3 is TGTGCCATCAGTGCCCCCGAGGCGGGAGATAGGAATGAGCAGTTCTTC. This sequence encodes CAISAPEAGDRNEQFF.

This clonotype was seen many times. This rearrangement joins TRBV11-2 to TRBJ2-7; 8 nucleotides agree with TRBD1. Trimming at V came to 2 bases and at J to 6 bases, leaving 6 bases not matched to a gene. The germline gives CDR1 SGHAT, CDR2 FQNNGV. CDR3 length equals 14 residues. In DNA, the CDR3 is TGTGCCAGCAGCTTAAACCCAGGGGGCCCCGAGCAGTACTTC. Translated: CASSLNPGGPEQYF.

This clonotype was observed many times. This chain joins TRBV29-1 and TRBJ1-1; D not resolved. The germline V and J ends were trimmed by 8 bases and 1 base, with 17 bases remaining between them. Per germline, CDR1 SQVTM and CDR2 ANQGSEA. The CDR3 is 14 amino acids. The CDR3 loop is CSPNKHGPNTEAFF. The CDR3 region has the DNA TGCAGCCCGAATAAACACGGGCCGAACACTGAAGCTTTCTTT.

This clonotype was detected ten times or more. The chain has TRBV7-8 and TRBJ2-7; TRBD2 matches 7 bases. Trimming at V came to 2 bases and at J to 1 base, leaving 5 bases not matched to a gene. Germline V gene data show CDR1 as SGHVS and CDR2 as FQNEAQ. The CDR3 has 15 amino acids. The CDR3 is CASSLSTAGSYEQYF. The CDR3 DNA reads as TGTGCCAGCAGCTTATCCACAGCGGGATCCTACGAGCAGTACTTC.

This clonotype was counted many times. V is TRBV7-2 and J is TRBJ2-5, with 7 bases fitting TRBD2. This CDR3 is built from 13 residues. The germline V gene encodes CDR1 SGHTA and CDR2 FQGNSA. Trimming at V came to 5 bases and at J to 0 bases, leaving 0 bases not matched to a gene. The CDR3 sequence is CASSRGDQETQYF. CDR3 DNA sequence: TGTGCCAGCAGCCGGGGGGACCAAGAGACCCAGTACTTC.

This clonotype has at least ten counts. This chain connects TRBV5-1 to TRBJ1-1, with 7 bases matching TRBD1. CDR1 SGHRS and CDR2 YFSETQ come from the germline V gene. With V trimmed by 0 bases and J by 1 base, 6 bases remained unmatched. This CDR3 is 16 amino acids long. The CDR3 coding sequence is TGCGCCAGCAGCTTGGCGGTTACAGGGGAGAACACTGAAGCTTTCTTT. Its translation: CASSLAVTGENTEAFF.

By proportion, this clonotype is medium-sized. The chain is built from TRBV3-1 and TRBJ2-1; 8 bases line up with TRBD1. Trimming removed 4 bases from V and 4 bases from J; junction bases left unmatched: 0. The length of the CDR3 is 13 residues. Per germline, CDR1 LGHDT and CDR2 YNNKEL (reference sequence). The CDR3 coding sequence is TGTGCCAGCAGCCGGGACAGGTACAATGAGCAGTTCTTC. Protein sequence: CASSRDRYNEQFF.

The sample holds many counts of this clonotype. The chain joins TRBV13 to TRBJ2-7; 7 positions match TRBD2. Germline assignment: CDR1 PRHDT and CDR2 FYEKMQ (reference sequence). Losses at the gene ends were 5 bases for V and 2 bases for J; bases not matched to a gene: 12. The CDR3 is 16 amino acids. The CDR3 loop is CASSAEWRSGTYEQYF. CDR3 nucleotides: TGTGCCAGCAGCGCCGAGTGGCGGAGCGGGACCTACGAGCAGTACTTC.